This TCR beta chain was sequenced during a study of T-cell reconstitution after alpha-beta-depleted transplantation in children (dated by TCRdb to 2016 to 2018). Turning to the overall study: The study quantitatively tracked T-cell immune reconstitution after TCRalphabeta/CD19-depleted allogeneic hematopoietic cell transplantation in children using TCR repertoire profiling.

The treatment or condition label for this specimen denotes: allogeneic hematopoietic cell transplantation with graft depleted of TCRalphabeta T cells and CD19 B cells. TCRalphabeta/CD19-depleted allogeneic hematopoietic cell grafts were given to the transplant recipients, all of whom were children. What the work shows at the level of the full study, not this receptor alone: Over subsequent months, a decline in hyperexpanded clone frequencies was noted, and after one year, T-cell counts and TCRbeta diversity were mostly ascribed to newly produced T cells. In some patients, high TCRbeta diversity at day 60 was attributed to recipient T cells and intrathymic progenitors that had survived conditioning. The apparently early recovery of alphabetaT-cell counts about two months after transplant reportedly depended on only several hundred rapidly expanded clones that came from non-depleted graft cells.

V drops 5 bases and J drops 0 bases, leaving 17 bases in between. CDR1 and CDR2 were assigned from the germline V gene as MNHNS and SASEGT. Inclusive of the bounding cysteine and phenylalanine, the CDR3 is 17 residues long. The read is trimmed to its CDR3 DNA, 51 bases read in frame from base 1. This clonotype was counted at least ten times. Its binding antigen is unknown. No base-level quality is on record; no much larger clone is a single base apart. To prepare the library, PCR was applied. The sample was run on an Illumina HiSeq 2500. TCR libraries were prepared with molecular barcoding, using unique molecular identifiers to normalize TCRbeta repertoire quantification. TCRdb reprocessing: public reads trimmed at Q25 with fastp, clones called with MiXCR, in-frame beta chains kept. Identical CDR3 proteins give one entry, which carries the most common genes and DNA. In all, the sample holds around 600,000 distinct CDR3 sequences, and under 30% of those were seen once. 13% to 15% of the sample is held by the ten biggest clonotypes.

This sample comprised PBMCs, mostly from graft donor cells, obtained 360 days after TCRalphabeta/CD19-depleted stem cell transplant. This TCR was sampled from a boy in the first two years of life who had a stem cell transplant for acute myeloid leukemia, so the T cells may come from the graft donor. The sequence joins TRBV6-1 to TRBJ2-1; TRBD1 is perhaps the D gene, given 5 matching bases. Here the CDR3 is given as CASSPHPARVSYNEQFF. The DNA sequence follows: TGTGCCAGCAGTCCCCACCCCGCCAGGGTCTCCTACAATGAGCAGTTCTTC.